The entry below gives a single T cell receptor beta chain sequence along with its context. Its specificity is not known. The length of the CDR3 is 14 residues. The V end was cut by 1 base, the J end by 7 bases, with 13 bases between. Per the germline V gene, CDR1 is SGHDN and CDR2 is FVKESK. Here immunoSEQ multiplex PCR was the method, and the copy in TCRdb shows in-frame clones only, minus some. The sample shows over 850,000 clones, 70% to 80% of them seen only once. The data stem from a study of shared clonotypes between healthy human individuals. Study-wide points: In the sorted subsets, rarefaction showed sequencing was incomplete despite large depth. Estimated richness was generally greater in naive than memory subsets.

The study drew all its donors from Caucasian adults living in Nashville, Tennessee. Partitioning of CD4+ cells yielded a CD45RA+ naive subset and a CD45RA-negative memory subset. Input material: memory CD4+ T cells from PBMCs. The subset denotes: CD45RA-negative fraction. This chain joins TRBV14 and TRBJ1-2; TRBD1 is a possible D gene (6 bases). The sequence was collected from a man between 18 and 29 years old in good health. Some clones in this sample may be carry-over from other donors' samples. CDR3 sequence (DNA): TGTGCCAGCAGCCAAGGGCAGGGGTTCTTTGGCTACACCTTC. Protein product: CASSQGQGFFGYTF.